The rows below give T cell receptor beta chains drawn from one sample of a study of beta chain features in type 1 diabetes. Here immunoSEQ multiplex PCR was the method, and the copy in TCRdb shows in-frame clones only, minus some. The repertoire holds approximately 200,000 clones, with 9.6% as singletons. Sequenced material: naive CD4+ T cells from blood. The receptors stem from a woman aged 18-29 years in good health. CDR3s include the opening cysteine and the closing phenylalanine or tryptophan. Fields, in order: V gene, D gene, clone size, J gene, CDR3 DNA, CDR3 protein. The D gene is left open where the match is weak. For some rows the clone size is stated as once, few or many, or as a class when expanded; others skip it.

v_gene: TRBV6-5
d_gene: TRBD1
abundance: -
j_gene: TRBJ1-1
CDR3nt: TGTGCCAGCAGTTACGACAGGGTGGCAACTGAAGCTTTCTTT
CDR3aa: CASSYDRVATEAFF

v_gene: TRBV5-4
d_gene: TRBD1
abundance: -
j_gene: TRBJ1-2
CDR3nt: TGTGCCATACCGAGACAGGGACCTAACTATGGCTACACCTTC
CDR3aa: CAIPRQGPNYGYTF

v_gene: TRBV5-1
d_gene: TRBD1
abundance: -
j_gene: TRBJ2-1
CDR3nt: TGCGCCAGCAGCTTAGGGGACAGCACCTACAATGAGCAGTTCTTC
CDR3aa: CASSLGDSTYNEQFF

v_gene: TRBV5-4
d_gene: TRBD2
abundance: -
j_gene: TRBJ2-7
CDR3nt: TGTGCCAGCAGCGACGGGACTAGCGGTAACTACGAGCAGTACTTC
CDR3aa: CASSDGTSGNYEQYF

v_gene: TRBV6-5
d_gene: -
abundance: few
j_gene: TRBJ2-2
CDR3nt: TGTGCCAGCAGGCTATGGACTGAGAACACCGGGGAGCTGTTTTTT
CDR3aa: CASRLWTENTGELFF

v_gene: TRBV5-1
d_gene: TRBD2
abundance: -
j_gene: TRBJ2-1
CDR3nt: TGCGCCAGCAGCTTGCAACTAGCGGGATTCGGCAATGAGCAGTTCTTC
CDR3aa: CASSLQLAGFGNEQFF

v_gene: TRBV30
d_gene: TRBD1
abundance: -
j_gene: TRBJ1-4
CDR3nt: TGTGCCACGGGACAGGGGAATGAAAAACTGTTTTTT
CDR3aa: CATGQGNEKLFF

v_gene: TRBV9
d_gene: -
abundance: -
j_gene: TRBJ1-4
CDR3nt: TGTGCCAGCAGCGTAGCGCAGGGGCCTACTAATGAAAAACTGTTTTTT
CDR3aa: CASSVAQGPTNEKLFF

v_gene: TRBV6-1
d_gene: TRBD1
abundance: few
j_gene: TRBJ1-2
CDR3nt: TGTGCCAGCAGTGACAGGGGGCGCGGGGGCTACACCTTC
CDR3aa: CASSDRGRGGYTF

v_gene: TRBV29-1
d_gene: -
abundance: many
j_gene: TRBJ1-2
CDR3nt: TGCAGCGCTCCCCGGCAGGGAGGAGGGTATGGCTACACCTTC
CDR3aa: CSAPRQGGGYGYTF

v_gene: TRBV7-9
d_gene: TRBD1
abundance: -
j_gene: TRBJ2-7
CDR3nt: TGTGCCAGCAGCCGGGACAGGGGGCTTTACGAGCAGTACTTC
CDR3aa: CASSRDRGLYEQYF

v_gene: TRBV5-4
d_gene: TRBD2
abundance: -
j_gene: TRBJ2-1
CDR3nt: TGTGCCAGCAGCTTGGCCGGGACTAGTGGTTACAATGAGCAGTTCTTC
CDR3aa: CASSLAGTSGYNEQFF

v_gene: TRBV30
d_gene: -
abundance: -
j_gene: TRBJ1-6
CDR3nt: TGTGCCTGGTCCCGCGCTAATTCACCCCTCCACTTT
CDR3aa: CAWSRANSPLHF

v_gene: TRBV11-3
d_gene: -
abundance: few
j_gene: TRBJ1-1
CDR3nt: TGTGCCAGCAGCTCAACCGAAACAGACCTGAACACTGAAGCTTTCTTT
CDR3aa: CASSSTETDLNTEAFF

v_gene: TRBV7-8
d_gene: -
abundance: few
j_gene: TRBJ2-1
CDR3nt: TGTGCCAGCAGCTTAGCGACACGAGAAAATGAGCAGTTCTTC
CDR3aa: CASSLATRENEQFF

v_gene: TRBV2
d_gene: TRBD2
abundance: -
j_gene: TRBJ2-2
CDR3nt: TGTGCCACGAAGGGACTAGCGGGGGCCACCGGGGAGCTGTTTTTT
CDR3aa: CATKGLAGATGELFF

v_gene: TRBV11-2
d_gene: -
abundance: -
j_gene: TRBJ2-7
CDR3nt: TGTGCCAGCAGCTCAATTCTCGGCAGGGCGTACGAGCAGTACTTC
CDR3aa: CASSSILGRAYEQYF